Following are 14 T cell receptor beta chains from one sample sequenced in a study of OX40 agonist ivuxolimab in advanced cancers. Sequencing was performed with immunoSEQ multiplex PCR; in TCRdb, only in-frame clones are kept and a portion is missing. The table lists 68,000 or so clones, around 93% of them singletons. Specimen: CD4+ or CD8+ T cells sorted from blood, collected in a trial of the OX40 agonist ivuxolimab. The receptors were gathered from an adult with an advanced solid tumor such as melanoma, head and neck, liver or kidney cancer.

This chain connects TRBV6-5 to TRBJ1-5; TRBD1 might be the D (6 bases). Germline CDR1 is MNHEY and CDR2 is SVGAGI. V was pared by 2 bases and J by 5 bases, with 13 bases between. This CDR3 has 15 residues. This CDR3 reads CASSYVQGHDQPQHF. In DNA form, the CDR3 reads TGTGCCAGCAGTTACGTCCAGGGGCACGATCAGCCCCAGCATTTT.

This rearrangement joins TRBV10-3 to TRBJ2-1, with D perhaps TRBD1 (7 bases). The V end was cut by 0 bases, the J end by 7 bases, with 16 bases between. The CDR3 runs to 16 residues. Germline V gives CDR1 ENHRY, CDR2 SYGVKD. The CDR3 loop reads CAISESVEGAKNEQFF. The DNA for the CDR3 is TGTGCCATCAGTGAGTCAGTGGAGGGGGCTAAAAATGAGCAGTTCTTC.

The chain uses TRBV5-5 and TRBJ1-1, with D possibly being TRBD1 (5 bases). The CDR3 runs to 13 residues. Trimming removed 1 base at V and 4 bases at J, with 8 bases between. The germline CDR1 and CDR2 sequences are SGHKS and YYEKEE (reference sequence). The DNA for the CDR3 is TGTGCCAGCAGCTTGATAGGGACCACTGAAGCTTTCTTT. This translates into CASSLIGTTEAFF.

This clone was recorded only once. This sequence joins TRBV13 and TRBJ1-1; 8 nucleotides line up with TRBD1. V dropped 4 bases and J dropped 0; count of bases not matched to a gene: 4. Germline assignment: CDR1 PRHDT and CDR2 FYEKMQ (reference sequence). This CDR3 is built from 15 residues. The CDR3 sequence: CASSSGQGLNTEAFF. CDR3 sequence (DNA): TGTGCCAGCAGCTCAGGACAGGGACTGAACACTGAAGCTTTCTTT.

The gene calls are TRBV28 and TRBJ1-5, with unresolved D. V lost 5 bases and J lost 5, with 13 bases in between. This CDR3 is 14 amino acids long. The germline gives CDR1 MDHEN, CDR2 SYDVKM. The CDR3 sequence is CASSPAVVYQPQHF. The CDR3, as DNA: TGTGCCAGCAGTCCGGCGGTAGTGTATCAGCCCCAGCATTTT.

This sequence joins TRBV5-1 and TRBJ2-7; possibly TRBD2 for D (6 bases). The CDR3 has 15 amino acids. CDR1 is SGHRS, CDR2 YFSETQ, per germline. Trimming pared 1 base from V and 0 bases from J, leaving 11 bases between. The CDR3: CASSLTSRYSYEQYF. The DNA of the CDR3 is TGCGCCAGCAGCTTGACTAGCCGTTACTCCTACGAGCAGTACTTC.

This clone was seen a handful of times. The chain recombines TRBV29-1 with TRBJ1-1, with no clear D. The CDR3 runs 12 residues. Looked up from germline, CDR1 is SQVTM and CDR2 is ANQGSEA. Trimming stripped 7 bases from V and 0 bases from J, with 9 bases between. The CDR3, as DNA: TGCAGCGCCTGGGCCATGAACACTGAAGCTTTCTTT. Protein sequence: CSAWAMNTEAFF.

The CDR3 sequence is CASCRLDGYYEQYF. For the CDR3, the DNA is TGCGCCAGCTGCCGTTTGGACGGGTACTACGAGCAGTACTTC. The rearrangement links TRBV10-2 to TRBJ2-7, with D hard to call. CDR3 size: 14 residues. Trimming took off 8 bases at V and 3 bases at J, with 17 bases between the two ends. Per germline, CDR1 WSHSY and CDR2 SAAADI.

This chain joins TRBV5-1 and TRBJ2-3; 7 bases are a match to TRBD1. V shed 3 bases, J shed 2 bases, and the junction held 3 bases outside the gene matches. The CDR3 has 14 residues. Germline CDR1 SGHRS, CDR2 YFSETQ. The chain's CDR3 is CASSSGQNTDTQYF. The CDR3 region has the DNA TGCGCCAGCAGCTCGGGACAGAACACAGATACGCAGTATTTT.

The chain recombines TRBV13 with TRBJ1-5; D may be TRBD1 (5 bases). The germline CDR1 and CDR2 sequences are PRHDT and FYEKMQ (reference sequence). V lost 5 bases to trimming and J lost 5 bases, with 10 bases between them. The CDR3 has 13 amino acids. In DNA form, the CDR3 reads TGTGCCAGCAGCCAGGGAGGGTATCAGCCCCAGCATTTT. It is translated as CASSQGGYQPQHF.

On this clone itself: At one end, the junction sequence differs from germline, possibly due to a read error. This chain joins TRBV5-1 and TRBJ2-7, with D unresolved. Germline V CDR1 and CDR2: SGHRS, YFSETQ. The length of the CDR3 is 12 residues. CDR3 in amino acids: CASRQSSYEQCF. In nucleotides, the CDR3 is TGCGCCAGCCGACAAAGCTCCTACGAGCAGTGCTTC.

The chain is built from TRBV9 and TRBJ2-2; unclear D gene. In germline, CDR1 is SGDLS, CDR2 YYNGEE. V lost 0 bases and J 6 bases, leaving 18 bases between the germline ends. The CDR3 consists of 17 residues. Written as DNA, the CDR3 is TGTGCCAGCAGCGTAGAACCGTCATCACGAGTACCCGGGGAGCTGTTTTTT. Its protein product is CASSVEPSSRVPGELFF.

The rearrangement joins TRBV2 to TRBJ2-5, with 9 bases lining up with TRBD2. The CDR3 sequence is 16 residues long. Germline CDR1 is SNHLY and CDR2 is FYNNEI. V shed 1 base, J shed 7 bases, and the junction held 10 bases outside the gene matches. CDR3 sequence: CASSEVVLAGSRTQYF. CDR3 in DNA: TGTGCCAGCAGTGAAGTTGTACTAGCGGGTTCTCGGACCCAGTACTTC. The full variable domain, in which reference TRBV2 and TRBJ2-5 provide the parts outside the CDR3, is EPEVTQTPSHQVTQMGQEVILRCVPISNHLYFYWYRQILGQKVEFLVSFYNNEISEKSEIFDDQFSVERPDGSNFTLKIRSTKLEDSAMYFCASSEVVLAGSRTQYFGPGTRLLVL.

The rearrangement uses TRBV6-1 and TRBJ2-6, with 8 bases lining up with TRBD1. The CDR3 sequence is 15 residues long. Germline CDR1 and CDR2: MNHNS and SASEGT. The trim removed 5 bases at V and 2 bases at J, leaving 2 bases unmatched. In nucleotides, the CDR3 is TGTGCCAGCAGTATACAGGGGGCTGGGGCCAACGTCCTGACTTTC. Protein: CASSIQGAGANVLTF.